These 24 T cell receptor beta chains came from one sample sequenced in a study of T cell repertoires in cytomegalovirus infection. These TCRs are of unknown antigen specificity. TCRdb called the reads again in MiXCR, with one record for every CDR3 protein. This table holds roughly 340,000 distinct CDR3 sequences, under 35% found once. Sequences were derived from cultured PBMCs, sampled from culture after CMV antigen stimulation. These receptors were taken from a human donor in good health (CMV status not recorded). Some clones in this sample may be carry-over from other donors' samples.

The gene calls are TRBV6-5 and TRBJ1-1; weak D call: TRBD1 (6 bases). The CDR3 is 17 residues long. V was shortened by 0 bases and J by 2 bases, with 16 bases between the two germline ends. CDR1 and CDR2 from the germline V gene are MNHEY and SVGAGI. The CDR3 loop reads CASSYSGLGTINTEAFF. DNA of the CDR3: TGTGCCAGCAGTTACTCGGGGTTGGGGACAATCAACACTGAAGCTTTCTTT.

The sample holds many counts of this clonotype. The rearrangement uses TRBV7-2 and TRBJ2-7; 9 positions agree with TRBD2. The CDR3 is 15 amino acids. After removal of 5 bases from V and 4 bases from J, the junction contained 9 bases not matched to a gene. CDR1 and CDR2 (germline): SGHTA, FQGNSA. Here the CDR3 reads CASSPYSGSRYEQYF. CDR3 DNA sequence: TGTGCCAGCAGCCCCTATAGCGGGAGTAGGTACGAGCAGTACTTC.

This clonotype was counted between two and nine times. The CDR3 protein is CSFPAPETQYF. The CDR3 nucleotides are TGCAGCTTCCCCGCCCCCGAGACCCAGTACTTC. J is TRBJ2-5 and V is TRBV29-1; D not certain. V lost 8 bases and J lost 5, with 12 bases in between. Germline lookup yields CDR1 SQVTM and CDR2 ANQGSEA. The CDR3 spans 11 residues.

This clonotype was counted between two and nine times. The chain is built from TRBV6-5 and TRBJ2-3; 12 bases map to TRBD1. Germline trimming cut 4 bases from V and 3 bases from J; bases unmatched to any gene: 8. The V gene's germline CDR1 is MNHEY and CDR2 SVGAGI. This CDR3 has 17 amino acids. The CDR3 DNA reads as TGTGCCAGCAGTTTATTTCCGGGACAGGGGGCGACAGATACGCAGTATTTT. Its translation is CASSLFPGQGATDTQYF.

The chain is built from TRBV2 and TRBJ2-5; D is possibly TRBD1 (6 bases). Germline loops: CDR1 SNHLY, CDR2 FYNNEI. The germline V and J ends were trimmed by 5 bases and 3 bases, with 10 bases remaining between them. There are 13 residues in the CDR3. The CDR3 DNA reads TGTGCCAGCAGTCGGGACAAAGAAGAGACCCAGTACTTC. Translating gives CASSRDKEETQYF.

This clonotype was recorded at least ten times. V and J are TRBV7-3 and TRBJ2-2; unclear D gene. This CDR3 spans 14 amino acids. The V end was cut by 3 bases, the J end by 3 bases, with 8 bases between. Germline CDR1 and CDR2: SGHTA and FQGTGA. The CDR3 spells CASSFSSYTGELFF. The CDR3 nucleotides read TGTGCCAGCAGCTTCTCCTCTTACACCGGGGAGCTGTTTTTT.

This rearrangement joins TRBV7-3 to TRBJ2-7, with D possibly called TRBD1 or TRBD2 (5 bases each). The CDR3 runs 14 residues. Germline CDR1 is SGHTA and CDR2 is FQGTGA. Between the trimmed V and J ends, which lost 5 bases and 6 bases, there was a span of 17 bases. The CDR3 sequence: CASSAITGAVEQYF. The CDR3 coding sequence is TGTGCCAGCAGCGCCATAACCGGGGCCGTCGAGCAGTACTTC.

This clonotype occurred many times. The chain links TRBV7-6 to TRBJ2-6, with a possible D match to TRBD2 (6 bases). The CDR3 totals 17 residues. V lost 3 bases to trimming and J lost 0 bases, with 12 bases between them. The germline gives CDR1 SGHVS, CDR2 FNYEAQ. The CDR3 protein is CASSLAGGDSGANVLTF. CDR3 coding DNA: TGTGCCAGCAGCTTGGCGGGCGGGGACTCTGGGGCCAACGTCCTGACTTTC.

The rearrangement joins TRBV7-9 to TRBJ2-1; TRBD2 is a possible D gene (6 bases). Germline V gene lookup returns CDR1 SEHNR and CDR2 FQNEAQ (reference sequence). This CDR3 spans 12 amino acids. V gave up 3 bases and J gave up 16 bases, with 16 bases separating them. The CDR3 loop reads CASSLPGGRGFF. Here the CDR3 DNA reads TGTGCCAGCAGCTTGCCCGGGGGTCGGGGATTCTTC.

The rearrangement links TRBV7-9 to TRBJ2-5; 8 positions match TRBD1. Germline CDR1 and CDR2: SEHNR and FQNEAQ (reference sequence). This CDR3 region has 14 residues. Trimming at V came to 5 bases and at J to 5 bases, leaving 7 bases not matched to a gene. The CDR3 reads CASSETGGSETQYF. The DNA for the CDR3 is TGTGCCAGCAGCGAAACAGGGGGTAGTGAGACCCAGTACTTC.

The V gene is TRBV2, the J gene TRBJ2-2, with 8 bases that match TRBD2. Trimming removed 4 bases from V and 4 bases from J; junction bases left unmatched: 2. Germline-derived CDR1 and CDR2 are SNHLY and FYNNEI. There are 14 residues in the CDR3. CDR3: CASSARGGTGELFF. As DNA, the CDR3 is TGTGCCAGCAGTGCCCGGGGGGGCACCGGGGAGCTGTTTTTT.

The J gene is TRBJ1-2, the V gene TRBV5-1, with D unresolved. This CDR3 is 13 amino acids long. Germline V CDR1 and CDR2: SGHRS, YFSETQ. The V end was cut by 4 bases, the J end by 8 bases, with 15 bases between. The CDR3 spells CASSLLDTDGYTF. CDR3 nucleotide sequence: TGCGCCAGCAGCCTATTAGACACCGACGGCTACACCTTC.

The chain combines TRBV4-1 with TRBJ2-1; TRBD2 matches at 12 bases. Unmatched junction bases numbered 16, after V lost 0 bases and J lost 7 bases. Germline V lookup: CDR1 MGHRA, CDR2 YSYEKL. There are 20 residues in the CDR3. The CDR3 spells CASSQDWIGLASGGGNEQFF. The CDR3 bases are TGCGCCAGCAGCCAAGATTGGATTGGGTTGGCTAGCGGGGGGGGTAATGAGCAGTTCTTC.

This clonotype was observed many times. V usage is TRBV7-2 and J usage is TRBJ1-2; D remains ambiguous. The V end lost 5 bases, the J end lost 4 bases, and 11 bases lay between the germline ends. In germline, CDR1 is SGHTA, CDR2 FQGNSA. This CDR3 is built from 13 residues. CDR3 amino acids: CASSTGSAYGYTF. The CDR3 nucleotides read TGTGCCAGCAGCACCGGAAGTGCCTATGGCTACACCTTC.

This clonotype appeared many times. The rearrangement joins TRBV12-3 or TRBV12-4 to TRBJ1-1; TRBD1 might be the D (6 bases). The CDR3 length is 13 residues. Trimming left V 4 bases short and J 3 bases short, with 9 bases between. CDR3 sequence: CASSSRGYTEAFF. CDR3 nucleotides: TGTGCCAGCAGTTCCAGGGGATACACTGAAGCTTTCTTT.

This sequence joins TRBV12-3 or TRBV12-4 and TRBJ2-7; tentative D call: TRBD1 (6 bases). The CDR3 runs to 11 residues. Between the trimmed V and J ends, which lost 5 bases and 6 bases, there was a span of 8 bases. The CDR3 is CASSGGPEQYF. Written as DNA, the CDR3 is TGTGCCAGCAGTGGGGGCCCCGAGCAGTACTTC.

This clonotype was observed a single time. Written as DNA, the CDR3 is TGTGCCAGCAGCCCTCAGGGGGGGATGCTCTCCTACGAGCAGTACTTC. This codes for CASSPQGGMLSYEQYF. The rearrangement links TRBV11-2 to TRBJ2-7; D tentatively reads TRBD1 or TRBD2 (7 bases each). Trimming removed 5 bases from V and 0 bases from J, with 17 bases in between. The germline gives CDR1 SGHAT, CDR2 FQNNGV. The CDR3 runs to 16 residues.

This clonotype was seen a handful of times. Here the CDR3 DNA reads TGTGCCAGCAGACCTAGGACTAGCGGGAACACCGGGGAGCTGTTTTTT. It yields the protein CASRPRTSGNTGELFF. This rearrangement joins TRBV7-8 to TRBJ2-2; TRBD2 agrees at 10 bases. Trimming cost V 6 bases and J 1 base; bases outside gene matches: 5. The germline CDR1 and CDR2 sequences are SGHVS and FQNEAQ. The CDR3 sequence is 16 residues long.

This clonotype was seen a few times. The chain links TRBV12-3 or TRBV12-4 to TRBJ1-5; D not certain. The V end was cut by 6 bases, the J end by 3 bases, with 12 bases between. The CDR3 consists of 14 residues. The CDR3 sequence is CASRRGGNNQPQHF. CDR3 nucleotides: TGTGCCAGCAGGCGGGGAGGTAACAATCAGCCCCAGCATTTT.

The chain recombines TRBV14 with TRBJ2-1; the D is unclear. The CDR3 runs 16 residues. Per germline, CDR1 SGHDN and CDR2 FVKESK. V lost 0 bases to trimming and J lost 2 bases, with 11 bases between them. The CDR3 region is CASSQEKTLPYNEQFF. CDR3 bases: TGTGCCAGCAGCCAAGAAAAGACCCTACCCTACAATGAGCAGTTCTTC.

The chain uses TRBV7-6 and TRBJ2-2, with D perhaps TRBD1 (7 bases). The CDR3 spans 19 residues. Per the germline V gene, CDR1 is SGHVS and CDR2 is FNYEAQ. The ends were cut back, 5 bases at V and 5 bases at J, with 27 bases in the middle. The CDR3 loop reads CASSRLPGQSGGTTGELFF. CDR3 nucleotide sequence: TGTGCCAGCAGCCGACTCCCGGGCCAATCAGGGGGGACGACCGGGGAGCTGTTTTTT.

In this sample, this clonotype turned up a few times. This sequence joins TRBV7-3 and TRBJ1-1, with 9 positions matching TRBD1. In germline, CDR1 is SGHTA, CDR2 FQGTGA. The V segment lost 5 bases and the J segment 2 bases; nucleotides outside the gene matches: 6. This CDR3 is built from 15 residues. The CDR3 DNA is TGTGCCAGCAGCGCAACAGGGGGCGCAAACACTGAAGCTTTCTTT. This codes for CASSATGGANTEAFF.

This clonotype has a count of ten or more. The chain recombines TRBV28 with TRBJ1-5; the D is unclear. V lost 7 bases to trimming and J lost 7 bases, with 11 bases between them. Germline loops: CDR1 MDHEN, CDR2 SYDVKM. The CDR3 is 12 residues long. This CDR3 reads CASTSHGQPQHF. CDR3 in DNA: TGTGCCAGCACCTCCCACGGCCAGCCCCAGCATTTT.

The V and J genes are TRBV9 and TRBJ1-2, with TRBD1 matching 8 bases. This CDR3 contains 16 residues. The V and J ends lost 0 bases and 5 bases, in that order; junction bases with no gene match: 9. Per germline, CDR1 SGDLS and CDR2 YYNGEE. The CDR3 nucleotides read TGTGCCAGCAGCGTAGGAGGACAGGGAGAGTGGTATGGCTACACCTTC. Translation: CASSVGGQGEWYGYTF.